The 26 T cell receptor beta chains presented below share a single source sample, sequenced in a study of blood T cells in healthy people across ages (dated by TCRdb to the mid-2010s). The protocol used for the library was 5' RACE. The run used an Illumina HiSeq 2500. The second PCR ran for roughly 6 to 11 cycles and used a J-beta primer mix along with a sample-barcoded 5' primer. In-frame beta chains were kept once TCRdb had trimmed the public reads at Q25 with fastp and called clones with MiXCR. Entries are consolidated by CDR3 protein sequence, retaining the most common genes and DNA. The sample table holds 650,000 to 1,000,000 distinct CDR3 sequences, of which approximately 35% were seen once. The ten biggest clones cover roughly 13% of the sample. Specimen: blood. These receptor sequences come from a man aged 18 to 29 in good health.

This clonotype was counted a few times. This chain links TRBV24-1 with TRBJ2-6; D may match TRBD1 or TRBD2 (5 bases each). Germline CDR1 reads KGHDR; CDR2 reads SFDVKD. Trimming took 5 bases from V and 5 from J, leaving 12 bases between them. The CDR3 covers 15 residues. The DNA for the CDR3 is TGTGCCACCAGTGGGGTACCGGGGCGGGCCAACGTCCTGACTTTC. This translates into CATSGVPGRANVLTF.

The chain couples TRBV9 to TRBJ2-2; TRBD2 matches 7 bases. Germline V gene data show CDR1 as SGDLS and CDR2 as YYNGEE. V lost 2 bases and J lost 4; bases outside the gene matches: 8. This CDR3 is 16 amino acids long. The CDR3 loop is CASSVGGGLSTGELFF. The CDR3 DNA reads as TGTGCCAGCAGCGTTGGGGGGGGTTTGAGCACCGGGGAGCTGTTTTTT.

In its sample, this clonotype was seen many times. The V call is TRBV6-2 or TRBV6-3, the J call TRBJ2-1, with D possibly being TRBD2 (5 bases). The CDR3 covers 15 residues. Between the trimmed V and J ends, which lost 3 bases and 3 bases, there was a span of 12 bases. In germline, CDR1 is MNHEY, CDR2 SVGEGT. The CDR3 DNA follows: TGTGCCAGCAGTTATAAGGCGGGCAGCTACAATGAGCAGTTCTTC. Amino acids: CASSYKAGSYNEQFF.

This rearrangement joins TRBV25-1 to TRBJ1-4, with D maybe TRBD1 (5 bases). The CDR3 sequence is 14 residues long. Germline-derived CDR1 and CDR2 are MGHDK and SYGVNS. Trimming cost V 4 bases and J 6 bases, with 12 bases left between them. CDR3 bases: TGTGCCAGCAGTGCCCGGGACGGAGATGAAAAACTGTTTTTT. Its translation is CASSARDGDEKLFF.

This chain links TRBV7-9 with TRBJ2-1; the D is unclear. The length of the CDR3 is 13 residues. Deletions cut 1 base from V and 5 bases from J, with 6 bases between. CDR1 is SEHNR and CDR2 is FQNEAQ in the germline V gene (reference sequence). CDR3 loop: CASSLVKDNEQFF. The CDR3, as DNA: TGTGCCAGCAGCTTAGTAAAGGACAATGAGCAGTTCTTC.

This clonotype appeared a few times. Written as DNA, the CDR3 is TGTGCCAGCAGCAAGGGACAGGGGGTTGGCTACACCTTC. It encodes CASSKGQGVGYTF. The genes are TRBV21-1 and TRBJ1-2; the DNA was not used to check the table's D call, TRBD1. TRBV21-1 is recorded as a pseudogene. The length of the CDR3 is 13 residues.

Here the CDR3 reads CASSKDVYRDKNTGELFF. The CDR3 nucleotides are TGCGCCAGCAGCAAGGACGTCTACCGGGACAAGAACACCGGGGAGCTGTTTTTT. This sequence joins TRBV5-1 and TRBJ2-2; D might be TRBD1 (6 bases). Looked up from germline, CDR1 is SGHRS and CDR2 is YFSETQ. The CDR3 is made up of 18 amino acids. V was pared by 4 bases and J by 1 base, with 20 bases between.

The chain has TRBV4-3 and TRBJ1-2; no clear D. The germline V gene has CDR1 LGHNA and CDR2 YSLEER. The CDR3 has 15 residues. The V end was cut by 1 base, the J end by 1 base, with 10 bases between. This chain's CDR3 is CASSQGRDINYGYTF. CDR3 DNA sequence: TGCGCCAGCAGCCAAGGTCGGGATATTAACTATGGCTACACCTTC.

The chain carries TRBV4-3 and TRBJ1-1; D call uncertain. Trimming stripped 4 bases from V and 1 base from J, with 10 bases between. Per germline, CDR1 LGHNA and CDR2 YSLEER. CDR3 size: 14 residues. CDR3 nucleotide sequence: TGCGCCAGCAGCCGGCTGGCAGGGAACACTGAAGCTTTCTTT. Translation gives CASSRLAGNTEAFF.

This chain joins TRBV5-1 and TRBJ1-1; a weak D match, TRBD1 (6 bases). Trimming shortened V by 3 bases and J by 9 bases, and 21 bases separated the two germline ends. The CDR3 has 15 amino acids. Looked up from germline, CDR1 is SGHRS and CDR2 is YFSETQ. The CDR3 protein is CASSWTPFTTGKAFF. For the CDR3, the DNA is TGCGCCAGCAGCTGGACTCCTTTCACGACAGGCAAAGCTTTCTTT.

The sample holds a few counts of this clonotype. The chain is built from TRBV20-1 and TRBJ2-1; D might be TRBD2 (6 bases). From germline, CDR1 is DFQATT and CDR2 SNEGSKA (reference sequence). V was shortened by 0 bases and J by 3 bases, with 12 bases between the two germline ends. The CDR3 covers 15 residues. DNA for the CDR3: TGCAGTGCTAGAGATCTAGCGACGGGCTACAATGAGCAGTTCTTC. Translated: CSARDLATGYNEQFF.

The rearrangement links TRBV20-1 to TRBJ2-1, with TRBD2 matching 8 bases. In germline, CDR1 is DFQATT, CDR2 SNEGSKA (reference sequence). The CDR3 has 13 amino acids. The V segment lost 0 bases and the J segment 7 bases; nucleotides outside the gene matches: 2. The CDR3 nucleotides are TGCAGTGCTAGAGAAGCGGGGGAGAATGAGCAGTTCTTC. It is translated as CSAREAGENEQFF.

This clonotype has a handful of counts. The V call is TRBV2, the J call TRBJ2-4; 9 bases align to TRBD1. The trim removed 6 bases at V and 12 bases at J, leaving 3 bases unmatched. Germline lookup yields CDR1 SNHLY and CDR2 FYNNEI. The CDR3 runs to 11 residues. The DNA of the CDR3 is TGTGCCAGCAGGGACAGGGGTCCTCAGTACTTC. Amino acid sequence: CASRDRGPQYF.

V and J are TRBV10-3 and TRBJ1-1; maybe TRBD1 (5 bases). Germline assignment: CDR1 ENHRY and CDR2 SYGVKD. V was clipped by 6 bases and J by 4 bases, with 18 bases between them. The CDR3 consists of 15 residues. CDR3 sequence: CAISEEGRASTEAFF. CDR3 DNA sequence: TGTGCCATCAGCGAGGAGGGGAGGGCGAGCACTGAAGCTTTCTTT.

The J gene is TRBJ2-7, the V gene TRBV7-6, with a tentative D call TRBD1 (7 bases). Trimming took 5 bases from V and 7 from J, leaving 18 bases between them. CDR1 is SGHVS and CDR2 is FNYEAQ in the germline V gene. This CDR3 has 14 amino acids. The DNA of the CDR3 is TGTGCCAGCAGCCCTCCAGGGGGGAACAAGGAGCAGTACTTC. This gives the protein CASSPPGGNKEQYF.

This clonotype was found many times. The chain combines TRBV4-3 with TRBJ2-7; no clear D. V was shortened by 0 bases and J by 3 bases, with 9 bases between the two germline ends. Looked up from germline, CDR1 is LGHNA and CDR2 is YSLEER. The CDR3 has 14 amino acids. DNA of the CDR3: TGCGCCAGCAGCCAAGATAGGAGCTTCTACGAGCAGTACTTC. This gives the protein CASSQDRSFYEQYF.

This clonotype showed up many times. The chain is built from TRBV27 and TRBJ1-5, with D unclear. Trimming cost V 6 bases and J 0 bases, with 9 bases left between them. The CDR3 runs to 14 residues. CDR1 is MNHEY, CDR2 SMNVEV, per germline (reference sequence). CDR3 coding DNA: TGTGCCAGCAGGCCAATCTCTAGCAATCAGCCCCAGCATTTT. Its translation: CASRPISSNQPQHF.

The chain combines TRBV15 with TRBJ2-5; TRBD1 matches 7 bases. The germline V gene encodes CDR1 LNHNV and CDR2 YYDKDF (reference sequence). This CDR3 comprises 15 residues. V shed 0 bases, J shed 6 bases, and the junction held 7 bases outside the gene matches. Here the CDR3 reads CATSRDLGGLKTQYF. In DNA, the CDR3 is TGTGCCACCAGCAGAGATTTAGGGGGCCTCAAGACCCAGTACTTC.

The chain combines TRBV11-2 with TRBJ2-2; 7 nucleotides align to TRBD1. V shed 2 bases, J shed 1 base, and the junction held 4 bases outside the gene matches. Per germline, CDR1 SGHAT and CDR2 FQNNGV. The CDR3 is made up of 16 amino acids. CDR3 residues: CASSLLNRGNTGELFF. The CDR3, as DNA: TGTGCCAGCAGCTTATTAAACAGGGGGAACACCGGGGAGCTGTTTTTT. Looking up the rest from reference TRBV11-2 and TRBJ2-2 gives the full variable domain: EAGVAQSPRYKIIEKRQSVAFWCNPISGHATLYWYQQILGQGPKLLIQFQNNGVVDDSQLPKDRFSAERLKGVDSTLKIQPAKLEDSAVYLCASSLLNRGNTGELFFGEGSRLTVL.

This chain uses TRBV9 with TRBJ1-3; TRBD1 might be the D (5 bases). The CDR3 runs to 16 residues. V lost 0 bases and J lost 3, with 13 bases in between. Germline loops: CDR1 SGDLS, CDR2 YYNGEE. For the CDR3, the DNA is TGTGCCAGCAGCGTAGGGCAGGGACGTCGTGGAAACACCATATATTTT. Translation: CASSVGQGRRGNTIYF.

CDR3 DNA sequence: TGTGCCAGCAGTAGTCAGGCTAGTCCCTACGAGCAGTACTTC. The encoded protein is CASSSQASPYEQYF. The genes are TRBV27 and TRBJ2-7; D gene uncertain. This CDR3 is built from 14 residues. Germline V lookup: CDR1 MNHEY, CDR2 SMNVEV (reference sequence). Trimming removed 5 bases from V and 2 bases from J, with 13 bases in between.

The chain has TRBV20-1 and TRBJ2-7; possibly TRBD1 or TRBD2 for D (5 bases each). V was trimmed by 7 bases and J by 7 bases, leaving 23 bases between them. The CDR3 consists of 14 residues. Germline V gene sequence: CDR1 DFQATT, CDR2 SNEGSKA (reference sequence). CDR3 nucleotide sequence: TGCAGTGTTTGGGACCCGAGCTCCTACAATGAGCAGTACTTC. The encoded protein is CSVWDPSSYNEQYF.

V and J are TRBV5-6 and TRBJ1-2; D gene uncertain. Trimming removed 2 bases from V and 6 bases from J, with 11 bases in between. The CDR3 runs 13 residues. Germline CDR1 is SGHDT and CDR2 is YYEEEE. The CDR3, as DNA: TGTGCCAGCAGCTTAAGGTCCCGGGATGGCTACACCTTC. This encodes CASSLRSRDGYTF.

The table lists this clonotype with a few counts. The V call is TRBV15, the J call TRBJ2-3, with D unclear. This CDR3 is 17 amino acids long. CDR1 is LNHNV and CDR2 is YYDKDF in the germline V gene (reference sequence). Deletions cut 5 bases from V and 0 bases from J, with 18 bases between. The DNA of the CDR3 is TGTGCCACCAGCGGAATGTTCCTTTGGAGAAGCACAGATACGCAGTATTTT. This encodes CATSGMFLWRSTDTQYF.

V usage is TRBV7-3 and J usage is TRBJ1-2, with unresolved D. The V gene lost 4 bases and the J gene lost 0 bases, with 12 bases spanning the gap. The CDR3 totals 15 residues. Germline V gene sequence: CDR1 SGHTA, CDR2 FQGTGA. DNA of the CDR3: TGTGCCAGCAGCTCCCAGGCGGGAGCTAACTATGGCTACACCTTC. Translation: CASSSQAGANYGYTF. Variable domain in full (rest from reference TRBV7-3 and TRBJ1-2): GAGVSQTPSNKVTEKGKYVELRCDPISGHTALYWYRQSLGQGPEFLIYFQGTGAADDSGLPNDRFFAVRPEGSVSTLKIQRTERGDSAVYLCASSSQAGANYGYTFGSGTRLTVV.

The genes are TRBV5-5 and TRBJ2-2, with 9 bases lining up with TRBD1. The J segment lost 3 bases and the V segment lost 3 bases, leaving 6 bases of the junction unmatched. The CDR3 consists of 16 residues. In germline, CDR1 is SGHKS, CDR2 YYEKEE (reference sequence). The CDR3 sequence: CASSWGQGGDTGELFF. DNA of the CDR3: TGTGCCAGCAGCTGGGGACAGGGAGGGGACACCGGGGAGCTGTTTTTT.